The 22 T cell receptor beta chains below come from one sample, sequenced in a study of cytomegalovirus exposure and HLA in healthy donors. Primers included in the PCR were 60 Vbeta and 13 Jbeta primers. Measured with immunoSEQ multiplex PCR; TCRdb has only the in-frame clones, and not every one. The repertoire includes approximately 75,000 clones, approximately 70% of them detected once, and less than 25% sits in the top ten. The sample taken for sequencing was PBMCs. Receptor source: a man aged 40-50 years in good health and CMV-seropositive.

This clone was recorded only once. The chain joins TRBV13 to TRBJ2-5, with 15 bases that match TRBD2. The germline CDR1 and CDR2 sequences are PRHDT and FYEKMQ (reference sequence). Trimming cost V 4 bases and J 7 bases; bases outside gene matches: 4. This CDR3 comprises 15 residues. The CDR3 loop reads CASSWTSGGARTQYF. CDR3 in DNA: TGTGCCAGCAGCTGGACTAGCGGGGGGGCCAGGACCCAGTACTTC.

To note about this clone: The same CDR3 can be traced to other DNA sequences in this sample. The CDR3 region is CASSQEAGQGQPQHF. The CDR3 DNA follows: TGCGCCAGCAGCCAAGAAGCGGGACAAGGTCAGCCCCAGCATTTT. This rearrangement joins TRBV4-1 to TRBJ1-5, with D perhaps TRBD1 (6 bases). Trimming left V 0 bases short and J 6 bases short, with 12 bases between. Germline CDR1 MGHRA, CDR2 YSYEKL. The CDR3 is 15 amino acids.

The chain carries TRBV7-2 and TRBJ2-7; 8 bases are shared with TRBD1. The CDR3 has 13 amino acids. The V and J ends lost 0 bases and 6 bases, in that order; junction bases with no gene match: 1. The germline gives CDR1 SGHTA, CDR2 FQGNSA. The CDR3 is CASSLAGTGEQYF. The CDR3 region has the DNA TGTGCCAGCAGCTTAGCAGGGACAGGCGAGCAGTACTTC. Using reference TRBV7-2 and TRBJ2-7 for the parts outside the CDR3, the full variable domain is GAGVSQSPSNKVTEKGKDVELRCDPISGHTALYWYRQSLGQGLEFLIYFQGNSAPDKSGLPSDRFSAERTGGSVSTLTIQRTQQEDSAVYLCASSLAGTGEQYFGPGTRLTVT.

The chain uses TRBV19 and TRBJ1-2; 10 positions match TRBD1. Looked up from germline, CDR1 is LNHDA and CDR2 is SQIVND (reference sequence). CDR3 length: 16 amino acids. V trimming: 6 bases; J trimming: 1 base; junction bases outside the gene matches: 8. CDR3 region: CASSEPGQGHNYGYTF. CDR3 DNA sequence: TGTGCCAGTAGCGAGCCGGGACAGGGGCATAACTATGGCTACACCTTC.

This chain joins TRBV4-1 and TRBJ2-5; 9 bases map to TRBD1. Per germline, CDR1 MGHRA and CDR2 YSYEKL. This CDR3 is 16 amino acids long. With V trimmed by 5 bases and J by 5 bases, 12 bases remained unmatched. CDR3 region: CASSAYQDRGYETQYF. The CDR3 bases are TGCGCCAGCAGCGCGTATCAGGACAGGGGATACGAGACCCAGTACTTC.

The chain carries TRBV4-3 and TRBJ2-3, with 10 bases aligning to TRBD2. The CDR3 has 15 amino acids. Germline V gene lookup returns CDR1 LGHNA and CDR2 YSLEER. Unmatched junction bases numbered 6, after V lost 5 bases and J lost 4 bases. This CDR3 reads CASSAAGGWSDTQYF. The CDR3 region has the DNA TGCGCCAGCAGCGCAGCGGGGGGGTGGTCAGATACGCAGTATTTT.

The chain uses TRBV28 and TRBJ2-2; D call uncertain. This CDR3 spans 14 amino acids. The germline V gene has CDR1 MDHEN and CDR2 SYDVKM. The V and J ends lost 5 bases and 3 bases respectively, with 10 bases between them. This chain's CDR3 is CASSARLYTGELFF. CDR3 sequence (DNA): TGTGCCAGCAGTGCCCGACTGTACACCGGGGAGCTGTTTTTT.

V gene TRBV5-1 combines with J gene TRBJ2-2, with D possibly TRBD2 on 6 matching bases. CDR3 length: 13 amino acids. With 7 bases removed from V and 4 bases from J, the gap between germline ends came to 11 bases. From germline, CDR1 is SGHRS and CDR2 YFSETQ. The CDR3 here is CASHGRATGELFF. Written as DNA, the CDR3 is TGCGCCAGCCACGGGAGAGCCACCGGGGAGCTGTTTTTT.

Only a few counts were recorded for this clone. The genes are TRBV9 and TRBJ1-3, with 8 positions matching TRBD1. The CDR3 spans 17 residues. Germline CDR1 reads SGDLS; CDR2 reads YYNGEE. Trimming removed 8 bases from V and 0 bases from J; junction bases left unmatched: 13. CDR3 sequence reads: CARQGVRRVSSGNTIYF. The CDR3 coding sequence is TGTGCCAGACAGGGGGTAAGGAGGGTTAGCTCTGGAAACACCATATATTTT.

This clone was detected a few times. The chain joins TRBV4-3 to TRBJ2-1; 8 bases agree with TRBD1. Trimming at V came to 0 bases and at J to 4 bases, leaving 11 bases not matched to a gene. The CDR3 length is 18 residues. Germline CDR1 and CDR2: LGHNA and YSLEER. In DNA, the CDR3 is TGCGCCAGCAGCCAAGAAGACAGGGGCCACCCAGTGTACAATGAGCAGTTCTTC. As protein: CASSQEDRGHPVYNEQFF.

V and J are TRBV7-8 and TRBJ2-5; perhaps TRBD1 as D (5 bases). Germline CDR1 SGHVS, CDR2 FQNEAQ. The CDR3 sequence is 15 residues long. V was cut by 8 bases and J by 2 bases, with 18 bases left in between. The CDR3 sequence: CASSWGRQNQETQYF. The CDR3 coding sequence is TGTGCCAGCTCATGGGGCAGGCAAAATCAAGAGACCCAGTACTTC.

CDR3 region: CASIRQETQYF. The CDR3 bases are TGTGCCAGCATCAGACAAGAGACCCAGTACTTC. V is TRBV7-2 and J is TRBJ2-5; D gene uncertain. The CDR3 spans 11 residues. Trimming removed 7 bases at V and 2 bases at J, with 5 bases between. CDR1 and CDR2 (germline): SGHTA, FQGNSA.

This chain connects TRBV28 to TRBJ2-3; 14 bases are shared with TRBD2. The CDR3 is 18 residues long. The junction had 5 bases not matched to a gene; V was cut back by 3 bases and J by 0 bases. Germline loops: CDR1 MDHEN, CDR2 SYDVKM. The CDR3 here is CASSFPGLAGASTDTQYF. CDR3 in DNA: TGTGCCAGCAGTTTTCCGGGACTAGCGGGGGCTAGCACAGATACGCAGTATTTT.

This clone was detected only a few times. This chain joins TRBV6-1 and TRBJ2-5; weak D call: TRBD2 (6 bases). This CDR3 region has 14 residues. CDR1 and CDR2 (germline): MNHNS, SASEGT. Trimming shortened V by 4 bases and J by 6 bases, and 15 bases separated the two germline ends. As DNA, the CDR3 is TGTGCCAGCAGTGTCACCCGCGGGACCCAGACCCAGTACTTC. Protein product: CASSVTRGTQTQYF.

The count of this clone is one. The chain is built from TRBV5-4 and TRBJ1-1, with D possibly TRBD1 on 5 matching bases. The ends were cut back, 3 bases at V and 3 bases at J, with 15 bases in the middle. This CDR3 has 15 residues. Per the germline V gene, CDR1 is SGHNT and CDR2 is YYREEE (reference sequence). The CDR3 protein is CASSSPGEGDTEAFF. The CDR3 nucleotides are TGTGCCAGCAGCTCGCCGGGGGAAGGAGACACTGAAGCTTTCTTT.

The chain employs TRBV7-2 and TRBJ1-4; D gene uncertain. V lost 3 bases to trimming and J lost 3 bases, with 17 bases between them. The CDR3 spans 17 residues. Germline V gives CDR1 SGHTA, CDR2 FQGNSA. CDR3 residues: CASSFTDLVQANEKLFF. CDR3 bases: TGTGCCAGCAGCTTCACCGATCTCGTCCAGGCTAATGAAAAACTGTTTTTT.

The CDR3 region is CASSQEGSLAGKEKLFF. Written as DNA, the CDR3 is TGTGCCAGCAGCCAAGAAGGCTCACTAGCCGGGAAAGAAAAACTGTTTTTT. The chain uses TRBV4-2 and TRBJ1-4; no clear D. The germline V gene has CDR1 LGHNA and CDR2 YNFKEQ. The CDR3 loop spans 17 amino acids. The V gene lost 0 bases and the J gene lost 8 bases, with 19 bases spanning the gap.

This clone occurred a few times. This sequence joins TRBV19 and TRBJ1-2, with D unresolved. Trimming stripped 10 bases from V and 5 bases from J, with 20 bases between. The germline V gene encodes CDR1 LNHDA and CDR2 SQIVND (reference sequence). The CDR3 is made up of 14 amino acids. DNA for the CDR3: TGTGCCACTACGCTCGCGGGTGAGACTTATGGCTACACCTTC. It translates to CATTLAGETYGYTF.

This clone was seen a handful of times. The chain uses TRBV6-1 and TRBJ1-5; the D gene is possibly TRBD1 (6 bases). Germline CDR1 reads MNHNS; CDR2 reads SASEGT. The CDR3 sequence is 14 residues long. Trimming pared 3 bases from V and 6 bases from J, leaving 12 bases between. CDR3 sequence (DNA): TGTGCCAGCAGTGACAGGGGTTGGGGTCAGCCCCAGCATTTT. Protein sequence: CASSDRGWGQPQHF.

The rearrangement uses TRBV7-2 and TRBJ1-1; 7 bases fit TRBD1. Germline-derived CDR1 and CDR2 are SGHTA and FQGNSA. V shed 5 bases and J 1 base; nucleotides not matched to a gene: 1. The CDR3 length is 13 residues. The CDR3 nucleotides are TGTGCCAGCAGCAGACAGGGGAACACTGAAGCTTTCTTT. Protein sequence: CASSRQGNTEAFF. Filled out from reference TRBV7-2 and TRBJ1-1, the complete variable domain reads GAGVSQSPSNKVTEKGKDVELRCDPISGHTALYWYRQSLGQGLEFLIYFQGNSAPDKSGLPSDRFSAERTGGSVSTLTIQRTQQEDSAVYLCASSRQGNTEAFFGQGTRLTVV.

Only a few counts were recorded for this clone. The rearrangement uses TRBV27 and TRBJ2-5, with 7 bases aligning to TRBD2. This CDR3 spans 15 amino acids. With V trimmed by 3 bases and J by 0 bases, 4 bases remained unmatched. Germline-derived CDR1 and CDR2 are MNHEY and SMNVEV (reference sequence). The chain's CDR3 is CASSFWSGDQETQYF. In nucleotides, the CDR3 is TGTGCCAGCAGTTTTTGGAGCGGGGACCAAGAGACCCAGTACTTC.

The chain employs TRBV6-9 and TRBJ1-6, with D uncertain. The length of the CDR3 is 13 residues. V was pared by 8 bases and J by 7 bases, with 12 bases between. The germline CDR1 and CDR2 sequences are MNHGY and SVAAGI. Written as DNA, the CDR3 is TGTGCCAGCCCCTCCCGTTCGAATTCACCCCTCCACTTT. It codes for CASPSRSNSPLHF.